This TCR beta chain comes out of a study of Ad26.COV2.S vaccination and SARS-CoV-2 variants. Sequencing used immunoSEQ multiplex PCR; TCRdb keeps in-frame clones, though not all of them. The table lists fewer than 100,000 clones, approximately 82% of them singletons. With regard to this clone: The antigen is undetermined.

CDR1 KGHSH and CDR2 LQKENI come from the germline V gene. The CDR3 runs 16 residues. Deletions cut 5 bases from V and 0 bases from J, with 13 bases between. Whole-study results and caveats: Quantification of TCR breadth and depth may have yielded underestimates of total T cell responses.

The source was peripheral blood, collected after recovery from COVID-19. This sequence was found in a human donor who had recovered from COVID-19. The chain is built from TRBV18 and TRBJ2-2; D may be TRBD1 (5 bases). CDR3 bases: TGTGCCAGCTCAGCTGATGTCAGGGCGAACACCGGGGAGCTGTTTTTT. As protein: CASSADVRANTGELFF. Drawing the rest from reference TRBV18 and TRBJ2-2, the complete variable domain is NAGVMQNPRHLVRRRGQEARLRCSPMKGHSHVYWYRQLPEEGLKFMVYLQKENIIDESGMPKERFSAEFPKEGPSILRIQQVVRGDSAAYFCASSADVRANTGELFFGEGSRLTVL.